This T cell receptor (beta chain) originates from a study of blood T cells in healthy people across ages. Broader study findings: The diversity estimates, figures obtained from one million T cells, were considered underestimates.

Comment on this clonotype: Its antigen is not known. It may be a read error: a sequence one base away is much more abundant. The CDR3 does not end in the conserved phenylalanine or tryptophan, so this is likely a read error.

Sample-barcoded 5' priming and a J-beta primer mix drove a second PCR of roughly 7 to 11 cycles. TCRdb ran MiXCR on the 5' RACE reads and lists one entry per CDR3 protein. The table includes 1.8 million or so distinct CDR3 sequences, more than 35% detected once. CDR1 SQVTM and CDR2 ANQGSEA come from the germline V gene. CDR3 length equals 13 residues. This receptor was identified in a human donor in good health. Sequenced material: blood. The rearrangement links TRBV29-1 to TRBJ2-5; D call uncertain. The DNA end favors TRBJ2-7, so the J call may be wrong. The CDR3 loop is CSVEVTTSNEQYS. The CDR3 DNA is TGCAGCGTTGAAGTGACAACATCCAACGAGCAGTACTCC.